The 15 T cell receptor beta chains below all came from one sample that was sequenced in a study of cytomegalovirus exposure and HLA in healthy donors. This table comes from immunoSEQ multiplex PCR, and its TCRdb copy is limited to in-frame clones, with some not included. The repertoire holds around 80,000 clones, with roughly 96% as singletons. The sample taken for sequencing was PBMCs. These receptors were taken from a woman in her late teens or twenties in good health and CMV-seronegative.

The gene calls are TRBV7-8 and TRBJ2-7; TRBD1 matches at 7 bases. CDR1 is SGHVS, CDR2 FQNEAQ, per germline. This CDR3 comprises 14 residues. V was pared by 4 bases and J by 2 bases, with 5 bases of the junction left unmatched. The CDR3 DNA sequence: TGTGCCAGCAGCTCCAGGGGGTCCCCCTACGAGCAGTACTTC. It codes for CASSSRGSPYEQYF.

V and J are TRBV7-9 and TRBJ1-4; 9 bases fit TRBD1. Looked up from germline, CDR1 is SEHNR and CDR2 is FQNEAQ (reference sequence). J lost 8 bases, V lost 7 bases, and 8 bases had no gene match. CDR3 size: 14 residues. The CDR3 sequence: CASMEQGALEKLFF. CDR3 coding DNA: TGTGCCAGCATGGAACAGGGGGCGTTGGAAAAACTGTTTTTT. The variable domain in full, completed from reference TRBV7-9 and TRBJ1-4, reads DTGVSQNPRHKITKRGQNVTFRCDPISEHNRLYWYRQTLGQGPEFLTYFQNEAQLEKSRLLSDRFSAERPKGSFSTLEIQRTEQGDSAMYLCASMEQGALEKLFFGSGTQLSVL.

This chain links TRBV15 with TRBJ1-1; perhaps TRBD1 as D (6 bases). Germline assignment: CDR1 LNHNV and CDR2 YYDKDF (reference sequence). This CDR3 region has 16 residues. The V end was cut by 5 bases, the J end by 1 base, with 17 bases between. In DNA, the CDR3 is TGTGCCACCAGCGGGGGGGCGGGCAGGGGGAACACTGAAGCTTTCTTT. Translated, it gives CATSGGAGRGNTEAFF.

The rearrangement links TRBV2 to TRBJ1-5, with D perhaps TRBD1 (5 bases). The length of the CDR3 is 14 residues. Germline values: CDR1 SNHLY, CDR2 FYNNEI. The V end lost 8 bases, the J end lost 2 bases, and 13 bases lay between the germline ends. CDR3 sequence reads: CASGGSYRNQPQHF. In DNA form, the CDR3 reads TGTGCCAGCGGGGGGTCGTACCGCAATCAGCCCCAGCATTTT.

The V call is TRBV5-1, the J call TRBJ2-7; the match to TRBD2 covers 8 bases. The germline gives CDR1 SGHRS, CDR2 YFSETQ. Losses at the gene ends were 7 bases for V and 3 bases for J; bases not matched to a gene: 12. This CDR3 is built from 15 residues. CDR3 sequence reads: CASSPLSGSFYEQYF. CDR3 bases: TGCGCCAGCTCGCCTCTAAGCGGGAGTTTCTACGAGCAGTACTTC.

In regard to this clone: The junction and the germline gene differ at one end; a read error may be behind it. The gene calls are TRBV2 and TRBJ2-7; maybe TRBD1 (6 bases). The CDR3 has 12 amino acids. The germline V gene has CDR1 SNHLY and CDR2 FYNNEI. CDR3: CASSGTGYPRGF. CDR3 nucleotide sequence: TGTGCCAGCAGCGGTACAGGATACCCCAGGGGCTTC.

This rearrangement joins TRBV5-5 to TRBJ1-1; D not certain. V was shortened by 2 bases and J by 0 bases, with 14 bases between the two germline ends. The CDR3 extends over 16 amino acids. From germline, CDR1 is SGHKS and CDR2 YYEKEE (reference sequence). CDR3 in DNA: TGTGCCAGCAGCTTCAGGCCCAACTGGATGAACACTGAAGCTTTCTTT. Its protein product is CASSFRPNWMNTEAFF.

The chain has TRBV7-2 and TRBJ1-1; 12 nucleotides agree with TRBD1. CDR3 length: 19 amino acids. Germline loops: CDR1 SGHTA, CDR2 FQGNSA. V shed 5 bases and J 0 bases; nucleotides not matched to a gene: 13. As DNA, the CDR3 is TGTGCCAGCAGCGGAGCCCCTTTCGGGACAGGGGGCATGAACACTGAAGCTTTCTTT. Translating gives CASSGAPFGTGGMNTEAFF. The full variable domain, with the rest looked up from reference TRBV7-2 and TRBJ1-1, is GAGVSQSPSNKVTEKGKDVELRCDPISGHTALYWYRQSLGQGLEFLIYFQGNSAPDKSGLPSDRFSAERTGGSVSTLTIQRTQQEDSAVYLCASSGAPFGTGGMNTEAFFGQGTRLTVV.

DNA of the CDR3: TGTGCCAGCAGCCCTCCGGGACAGCCCCAGCATTTT. It is translated as CASSPPGQPQHF. J is TRBJ1-5 and V is TRBV7-2, with D unresolved. CDR1 is SGHTA and CDR2 is FQGNSA in the germline V gene. V lost 5 bases to trimming and J lost 7 bases, with 9 bases between them. This CDR3 comprises 12 residues. Drawing the rest from reference TRBV7-2 and TRBJ1-5, the complete variable domain is GAGVSQSPSNKVTEKGKDVELRCDPISGHTALYWYRQSLGQGLEFLIYFQGNSAPDKSGLPSDRFSAERTGGSVSTLTIQRTQQEDSAVYLCASSPPGQPQHFGDGTRLSIL.

The chain combines TRBV4-1 with TRBJ2-3; TRBD2 agrees at 11 bases. CDR3 length: 16 residues. Germline V CDR1 and CDR2: MGHRA, YSYEKL. J was trimmed by 5 bases and V by 4 bases; bases with no gene match: 8. The CDR3 nucleotides are TGCGCCAGCAGCCGGGGACTAGCGGTTAATATAGATACGCAGTATTTT. It specifies CASSRGLAVNIDTQYF.

The chain joins TRBV11-3 to TRBJ2-3; 9 nucleotides agree with TRBD2. CDR1 is SGHNT and CDR2 is YENEEA in the germline V gene. With V trimmed by 4 bases and J by 5 bases, 13 bases remained unmatched. The CDR3 sequence is 17 residues long. The CDR3 loop reads CASSSGVVRGGRDTQYF. In DNA form, the CDR3 reads TGTGCCAGCAGCTCCGGGGTCGTGCGGGGGGGCCGAGATACGCAGTATTTT.

Concerning this clone itself: At one boundary the junction diverges from the germline segment, which might be a read error. V usage is TRBV20-1 and J usage is TRBJ1-2, with D hard to call. Germline V gives CDR1 DFQATT, CDR2 SNEGSKA (reference sequence). This CDR3 is built from 8 residues. The CDR3 nucleotides read TGCAGCGCACAAATGGGCCTCTTC. Translated: CSAQMGLF.

The rearrangement uses TRBV6-1 and TRBJ2-3; 12 positions agree with TRBD2. This CDR3 region has 16 residues. V shed 3 bases and J 5 bases; nucleotides not matched to a gene: 6. Germline V gives CDR1 MNHNS, CDR2 SASEGT. The CDR3 spells CASSEASGGARDTQYF. CDR3 bases: TGTGCCAGCAGTGAGGCTAGCGGGGGGGCACGAGATACGCAGTATTTT.

This clone was detected once. The rearrangement uses TRBV29-1 and TRBJ2-7, with D possibly being TRBD2 (5 bases). Trimming cost V 7 bases and J 5 bases, with 12 bases left between them. The CDR3 is 11 amino acids. Germline CDR1 and CDR2: SQVTM and ANQGSEA. CDR3 loop: CSGGTRNEQYF. Here the CDR3 DNA reads TGCAGCGGTGGAACTAGGAACGAGCAGTACTTC.

This chain connects TRBV5-6 to TRBJ2-2; D perhaps matches TRBD2 (5 bases). CDR1 and CDR2 (germline): SGHDT, YYEEEE. Trimming removed 1 base from V and 1 base from J, with 5 bases in between. CDR3 length: 14 residues. The CDR3 loop is CASSLRGNTGELFF. CDR3 nucleotides: TGTGCCAGCAGCTTGCGGGGGAACACCGGGGAGCTGTTTTTT. The full variable domain, rest sourced from reference TRBV5-6 and TRBJ2-2, is DAGVTQSPTHLIKTRGQQVTLRCSPKSGHDTVSWYQQALGQGPQFIFQYYEEEERQRGNFPDRFSGHQFPNYSSELNVNALLLGDSALYLCASSLRGNTGELFFGEGSRLTVL.